This TCR beta chain was sequenced in a study of low-dose radiotherapy and immunotherapy resistance in tumors. Study background: The study gave Cohort 2 1 Gy per fraction every two weeks, totaling 13 Gy over 26 weeks.

TRAV and TRBV primers primed cDNA for both TCRalpha and TCRbeta. TCR amplification involved 20 PCR cycles with a constant-region primer and V-primer adapter. TCRdb ran MiXCR on the reads and lists one entry per CDR3 protein. The repertoire holds approximately 6,400 distinct CDR3 sequences, about 72% seen once, with roughly 12% in the top ten. The donors' regimen was nivolumab, ipilimumab, aspirin, low-dose cyclophosphamide and low-dose radiotherapy. Patients with advanced, tumor-infiltrating lymphocyte-negative solid tumors were eligible. The receptor comes from a human donor with advanced metastatic prostate, ovarian, gallbladder or colorectal cancer (not recorded which). This table probably holds off-target reads from a library built for another chain.

CDR3 bases: TGTGCCAGCAGAACAGGGGGCGGCTACAATGAGCAGTTCTTC. Translated: CASRTGGGYNEQFF. J is TRBJ2-1 and V is TRBV2, with 9 bases lining up with TRBD1. This CDR3 is 14 amino acids long. Looked up from germline, CDR1 is SNHLY and CDR2 is FYNNEI. The V segment lost 6 bases and the J segment 3 bases; nucleotides outside the gene matches: 3.